The 31 T cell receptor beta chains presented below share a single source sample, sequenced in a study of vaccination and CD4 T cells after COVID-19. This sample's treatment: approximately 11-day PBMC culture with coronavirus spike peptide pools or control peptides (ViraFEST assay). Scientists ran DNA taken from cultured CD4+ T cells through the Oncomine TCR Beta short-read assay for sequencing. TCRdb reprocessed the PCR reads with MiXCR, giving one entry per CDR3 protein. The sample lists around 17,000 distinct CDR3 sequences, about 35% occurring once. Antigen specificity for these receptors is unknown. Sequencing input: cultured CD4+ T cells from blood. Every receptor here comes from a human donor with COVID-19.

The rearrangement links TRBV4-1 to TRBJ2-2, with 7 positions matching TRBD2. The J segment lost 3 bases and the V segment lost 2 bases, leaving 3 bases of the junction unmatched. The CDR3 sequence is 15 residues long. Germline values: CDR1 MGHRA, CDR2 YSYEKL. CDR3 in amino acids: CASSQPAGYTGELFF. The CDR3 DNA is TGCGCCAGCAGCCAACCAGCGGGGTACACCGGGGAGCTGTTTTTT.

This rearrangement joins TRBV2 to TRBJ1-6; maybe TRBD1 (6 bases). This CDR3 region has 16 residues. The germline CDR1 and CDR2 sequences are SNHLY and FYNNEI. V shed 2 bases and J shed 5 bases, with 13 bases lying between them. In DNA form, the CDR3 reads TGTGCCAGCAGTGAATTAGGGACAAGTAATAATTCACCCCTCCACTTT. Its protein is CASSELGTSNNSPLHF.

The chain joins TRBV5-1 to TRBJ2-3; D ambiguous. V was shortened by 0 bases and J by 2 bases, with 7 bases between the two germline ends. This CDR3 is built from 14 residues. Germline-derived CDR1 and CDR2 are SGHRS and YFSETQ. CDR3 coding DNA: TGCGCCAGCAGCTTGGGCCACCCCACAGATACGCAGTATTTT. This gives the protein CASSLGHPTDTQYF.

This clonotype was detected only a few times. This chain joins TRBV4-1 and TRBJ2-3; D call uncertain. The V and J ends lost 4 bases and 7 bases respectively, with 12 bases between them. The germline V gene encodes CDR1 MGHRA and CDR2 YSYEKL. CDR3 length equals 13 residues. In DNA, the CDR3 is TGCGCCAGCAGCCCCCTCGATCCGAATACGCAGTATTTT. This gives the protein CASSPLDPNTQYF.

J is TRBJ1-5 and V is TRBV19; D gene uncertain. V lost 1 base and J 6 bases, leaving 10 bases between the germline ends. Germline V CDR1 and CDR2: LNHDA, SQIVND (reference sequence). The CDR3 runs 14 residues. Here the CDR3 DNA reads TGTGCCAGTAGTATAGGAGGGTCGGCTCAGCCCCAGCATTTT. Encoded protein: CASSIGGSAQPQHF.

V usage is TRBV20-1 and J usage is TRBJ1-1, with D unclear. This CDR3 region has 15 residues. Looked up from germline, CDR1 is DFQATT and CDR2 is SNEGSKA (reference sequence). Deletions cut 0 bases from V and 4 bases from J, with 15 bases between. The CDR3 nucleotides read TGCAGTGCTAGAGATTGGGCCTCAACGGGCACTGAAGCTTTCTTT. Amino acids: CSARDWASTGTEAFF.

V usage is TRBV12-3 or TRBV12-4 and J usage is TRBJ1-1; D perhaps matches TRBD1 (6 bases). This CDR3 contains 13 residues. Trimming removed 11 bases from V and 1 base from J, with 14 bases in between. The DNA for the CDR3 is TGTGCCGCAACGAGAGGGGGGAACACTGAAGCTTTCTTT. Protein product: CAATRGGNTEAFF.

V usage is TRBV6-1 and J usage is TRBJ2-1, with D hard to call. This CDR3 contains 15 residues. V was clipped by 6 bases and J by 0 bases, with 12 bases between them. CDR1 and CDR2 from the germline V gene are MNHNS and SASEGT. The DNA for the CDR3 is TGTGCCAGCAGCATTCAGGTCGGCTCCTACAATGAGCAGTTCTTC. Translation: CASSIQVGSYNEQFF.

The J gene is TRBJ1-4, the V gene TRBV27; TRBD1 agrees at 10 bases. Germline CDR1 MNHEY, CDR2 SMNVEV (reference sequence). The CDR3 covers 16 residues. After removal of 1 base from V and 2 bases from J, the junction contained 1 base not matched to a gene. Written as DNA, the CDR3 is TGTGCCAGCAGTTTATTGGGACAGGGGACTAATGAAAAACTGTTTTTT. This sequence encodes CASSLLGQGTNEKLFF.

The V gene is TRBV5-3, the J gene TRBJ1-2, with D possibly matching TRBD1 (6 bases). TRBV5-3 has ORF status, its function being uncertain. This CDR3 has 13 amino acids. The ends were cut back, 8 bases at V and 8 bases at J, with 19 bases in the middle. In nucleotides, the CDR3 is TGTGCCAGCAGCCTACGGACAGTTGACGGCTACACCTTC. Translated, it gives CASSLRTVDGYTF.

This clonotype was recorded a few times. The rearrangement joins TRBV24-1 to TRBJ2-1; the D gene is possibly TRBD1 (5 bases). This CDR3 region has 11 residues. The V end lost 3 bases, the J end lost 10 bases, and 6 bases lay between the germline ends. Per germline, CDR1 KGHDR and CDR2 SFDVKD. The chain's CDR3 is CATSDRGEQFF. CDR3 in DNA: TGTGCCACCAGTGATAGGGGAGAGCAGTTCTTC.

This clonotype was detected a few times. This chain links TRBV11-1 with TRBJ2-3; D gene ambiguous. Trimming stripped 3 bases from V and 0 bases from J, with 4 bases between. The CDR3 totals 13 residues. The germline V gene has CDR1 SGHAT and CDR2 FQDESV (reference sequence). Here the CDR3 DNA reads TGTGCCAGCAGCTTGACTAGCACAGATACGCAGTATTTT. It encodes CASSLTSTDTQYF.

CDR3 DNA: TGTGCCAGCAGCCCCCCGGGCCGGGCACAGGCGAACTATGGCTACACCTTC. This translates into CASSPPGRAQANYGYTF. The chain has TRBV11-2 and TRBJ1-2; maybe TRBD1 (5 bases). Germline CDR1 reads SGHAT; CDR2 reads FQNNGV. The CDR3 extends over 17 amino acids. V gave up 5 bases and J gave up 2 bases, with 21 bases separating them.

V gene TRBV19 combines with J gene TRBJ1-2; TRBD1 might be the D (6 bases). The CDR3 contains 13 residues. CDR1 and CDR2 (germline): LNHDA, SQIVND (reference sequence). V lost 4 bases, J lost 4 bases, and 10 bases lay in between. CDR3 coding DNA: TGTGCCAGTAGTACGGGGGCTTTCTATGGCTACACCTTC. Amino acid sequence: CASSTGAFYGYTF.

The rearrangement uses TRBV28 and TRBJ2-7; D is tentatively TRBD1 or TRBD2 (5 bases each). The germline V and J ends were trimmed by 2 bases and 0 bases, with 5 bases remaining between them. The length of the CDR3 is 13 residues. Looked up from germline, CDR1 is MDHEN and CDR2 is SYDVKM. The CDR3 loop is CASSLGTSYEQYF. The CDR3 DNA reads TGTGCCAGCAGTTTAGGGACCTCCTACGAGCAGTACTTC.

This clonotype was seen a handful of times. The genes are TRBV5-4 and TRBJ1-1; D possibly corresponds to TRBD1 (6 bases). From germline, CDR1 is SGHNT and CDR2 YYREEE (reference sequence). The CDR3 sequence is 14 residues long. In nucleotides, the CDR3 is TGTGCTACTATGCGGGGGGGGGCGCGGACTGAAGCTTTCTTT. Translation gives CATMRGGARTEAFF.

The chain couples TRBV11-1 to TRBJ1-1; tentative D call: TRBD1 (6 bases). This CDR3 comprises 14 residues. V lost 1 base and J lost 11, with 17 bases in between. Germline assignment: CDR1 SGHAT and CDR2 FQDESV (reference sequence). The chain's CDR3 is CASSLERGTGTAFF. CDR3 DNA sequence: TGTGCCAGCAGCTTAGAAAGGGGCACAGGGACGGCTTTCTTT.

The table lists this clonotype with a few counts. The V gene is TRBV10-3, the J gene TRBJ1-5; TRBD1 might be the D (6 bases). CDR3 size: 17 residues. Germline V gene sequence: CDR1 ENHRY, CDR2 SYGVKD. V dropped 0 bases and J dropped 7 bases, with 19 bases sitting between them. CDR3 protein: CAISESPLQGGGQPQHF. In DNA, the CDR3 is TGTGCCATCAGTGAGTCCCCGCTACAGGGAGGGGGACAGCCCCAGCATTTT.

This clonotype was observed a few times. V and J are TRBV6-1 and TRBJ1-2; D possibly corresponds to TRBD1 (5 bases). Deletions cut 6 bases from V and 4 bases from J, with 18 bases between. The CDR3 sequence is 15 residues long. Germline CDR1 is MNHNS and CDR2 is SASEGT. CDR3 protein: CASRPYGGGSYGYTF. In DNA, the CDR3 is TGTGCCAGCAGACCCTACGGTGGGGGAAGCTATGGCTACACCTTC.

This clonotype came up a few times. V usage is TRBV20-1 and J usage is TRBJ1-2; perhaps TRBD1 as D (5 bases). V was cut by 4 bases and J by 8 bases, with 17 bases left in between. This CDR3 region has 13 residues. CDR1 is DFQATT and CDR2 is SNEGSKA in the germline V gene (reference sequence). The chain's CDR3 is CSAKTDRTMGYTF. The CDR3 nucleotides are TGCAGTGCTAAGACAGACCGGACTATGGGCTACACCTTC.

The chain is built from TRBV5-1 and TRBJ2-5; D gene ambiguous. The CDR3 totals 13 residues. V was clipped by 2 bases and J by 5 bases, with 10 bases between them. CDR1 is SGHRS and CDR2 is YFSETQ in the germline V gene. CDR3: CASSFSSRETQYF. DNA for the CDR3: TGCGCCAGCAGCTTTTCGTCGCGGGAGACCCAGTACTTC.

This clonotype was recorded a few times. The chain is built from TRBV29-1 and TRBJ2-3; 7 bases align to TRBD1. With 8 bases clipped from V and 4 bases from J, the junction kept 12 bases outside the gene matches. There are 14 residues in the CDR3. Germline V gene sequence: CDR1 SQVTM, CDR2 ANQGSEA. The CDR3 DNA sequence: TGCAGCCAAGAGGGGGCTCTGGCCGCAGATACGCAGTATTTT. As protein: CSQEGALAADTQYF.

The chain employs TRBV20-1 and TRBJ2-5; D is tentatively TRBD1 or TRBD2 (5 bases each). The CDR3 extends over 13 amino acids. Trimming took 5 bases from V and 3 from J, leaving 13 bases between them. Germline CDR1 is DFQATT and CDR2 is SNEGSKA (reference sequence). The CDR3 nucleotides are TGCAGTGCTGTCCGGGACGCTAAAGAGACCCAGTACTTC. Its protein is CSAVRDAKETQYF.

CDR3 in amino acids: CASSKGLGTDTQYF. CDR3 sequence (DNA): TGTGCCAGTAGTAAGGGACTTGGAACAGATACGCAGTATTTT. The chain has TRBV19 and TRBJ2-3; D is perhaps TRBD2 (6 bases). Between the trimmed V and J ends, which lost 4 bases and 3 bases, there was a span of 11 bases. Germline values: CDR1 LNHDA, CDR2 SQIVND (reference sequence). The CDR3 totals 14 residues.

This clonotype occurred a few times. The gene calls are TRBV7-2 and TRBJ1-4; D gene ambiguous. Germline CDR1 and CDR2: SGHTA and FQGNSA. V was cut by 1 base and J by 8 bases, with 17 bases left in between. There are 16 residues in the CDR3. CDR3 sequence: CASSLVTGPGGEKLFF. The CDR3 DNA follows: TGTGCCAGCAGCTTAGTAACGGGCCCCGGAGGGGAAAAACTGTTTTTT.

This clonotype was recorded a few times. V is TRBV18 and J is TRBJ1-1; D gene uncertain. The germline gives CDR1 KGHSH, CDR2 LQKENI. This CDR3 is 13 amino acids long. The V gene lost 6 bases and the J gene lost 2 bases, with 10 bases spanning the gap. The CDR3 DNA reads TGTGCCAGCTCCTCGGACGTTAACACTGAAGCTTTCTTT. Its translation: CASSSDVNTEAFF.

This clonotype was seen only a few times. The chain links TRBV2 to TRBJ1-5; possibly TRBD1 for D (5 bases). The CDR3 loop spans 13 amino acids. V lost 7 bases and J lost 3, with 10 bases in between. Germline values: CDR1 SNHLY, CDR2 FYNNEI. The CDR3 protein is CASKGTSNQPQHF. As DNA, the CDR3 is TGTGCCAGCAAGGGGACTTCCAATCAGCCCCAGCATTTT.

The chain uses TRBV20-1 and TRBJ2-3; D not certain. With 3 bases removed from V and 5 bases from J, the gap between germline ends came to 12 bases. CDR1 DFQATT and CDR2 SNEGSKA come from the germline V gene (reference sequence). The CDR3 is 13 residues long. The CDR3 region is CSASYGLRDTQYF. For the CDR3, the DNA is TGCAGTGCTAGTTACGGGTTACGAGATACGCAGTATTTT.

This clonotype was recorded a few times. CDR3 region: CAPQESFHEQYF. CDR3 DNA sequence: TGTGCCCCACAGGAATCGTTCCACGAGCAGTACTTC. The chain is built from TRBV10-3 and TRBJ2-1; a weak D match, TRBD1 (5 bases). Judging by the DNA end, TRBJ2-7 fits better; the J call may be wrong. The CDR3 sequence is 12 residues long. The V gene's germline CDR1 is ENHRY and CDR2 SYGVKD.

This clonotype was seen only a few times. The chain is built from TRBV2 and TRBJ2-6, with D unclear. CDR3 length: 18 residues. Germline values: CDR1 SNHLY, CDR2 FYNNEI. Between the trimmed V and J ends, which lost 5 bases and 1 base, there was a span of 18 bases. The CDR3 bases are TGTGCCAGCAGTCGCCCGGGTCACGTTGGGTCTGGGGCCAACGTCCTGACTTTC. This codes for CASSRPGHVGSGANVLTF.

The chain employs TRBV6-5 and TRBJ1-2; D not resolved. Germline CDR1 and CDR2: MNHEY and SVGAGI. Trimming cost V 2 bases and J 7 bases, with 11 bases left between them. The CDR3 covers 13 residues. CDR3 in amino acids: CASSYPKIPGYTF. Here the CDR3 DNA reads TGTGCCAGCAGTTACCCTAAGATACCTGGCTACACCTTC.